This TCR beta chain was found in a study of shared clonotypes between healthy human individuals (dated by TCRdb to 2018 to 2021). Background for the entire study: A couple of women and three men aged 18 to 49 years were included in the cohort. To estimate repertoire size and how much clonotype sharing occurs between individuals, the study deeply sequenced the blood TCR repertoires of five healthy adults. Different laboratories and diverse techniques were used to prepare libraries and sequence TCR repertoires, to increase sequencing depth and limit assay-specific biases. Per donor, leukapheresis produced somewhere between about 0.9 and 9.5 billion PBMCs. Study-wide conclusions, independent of this receptor: Because the study included a small number of donors, the genetic and exposure-history diversity represented was limited. Sampling was restricted to blood, and TCR repertoires in tissues likely differ from the TCR repertoires found in blood. Pairwise subsampling indicated that sequencing depth was expected to affect the degree of clonotype sharing among donors.

Regarding this clone: The clone's antigen remains unknown. Base-call qualities are not available, and no considerably larger clone is one nucleotide away.

Using the deep immunoSEQ assay, TCR CDR3 regions were amplified from genomic DNA by multiplex PCR. Genomic DNA extracted from each cell subset was distributed evenly over all wells of several immunoSEQ 96-well plates, and each plate served as one replicate. Each replicate PCR for unsorted PBMC received 300 to 350 ng genomic DNA, equal to about 30,000 T cell genomes. Unsorted PBMC genomic DNA was sequenced across ten immunoSEQ deep assay plates. Purified libraries were quantified with a Qubit 3.0 fluorometer, sized on a Bioanalyzer 2100, and re-quantified with the KAPA Library Quantification kit. Each immunoSEQ 96-well plate was sequenced on its own single-read 150-cycle Illumina NextSeq 550 flow cell. The published analysis was carried out like this. The immunoSEQ output contained only junctional sequences without quality scores, so filtering could not match that applied to full-length reads. Sequences were annotated with PyIR, a Python wrapper for IgBLAST v1.9, using IMGT germline references to assign V/J genes and CDR3. Any read was removed if the V/J assignment was weak (E-value above 1e-6), the CDR3 was missing, or the read contained stop codons, out-of-frame junctions, or ambiguous translated residues. A V3J clonotype was defined by an identical inferred V gene, J gene, and CDR3 amino acid sequence. To compute the percentage overlap between repertoires, the number of shared unique clonotypes was divided by the size of the smaller repertoire. RTK rarefaction, the Chao1 estimator, and Recon v2.1 estimates of unobserved clonotypes were used to assess repertoire richness. The clones in this table, taken by TCRdb from immuneACCESS, are in-frame only. Not every clone is retained; where verified, under half of the shortfall comes from an unresolved V gene, and the cause of the rest is unknown. The V and J calls and clone size come from that table; D and trimming were worked out from the DNA. Across this sample there are 450,000 to 650,000 clones, with around 78% seen only once. Together, the top ten hold 9.5% to 15% of the sample.

Donors were healthy HIV-negative adults with no recently reported acute infections or vaccinations. Only Caucasian adults living in Nashville, Tennessee, USA were represented among the donors. In the unsorted samples, some 100 million PBMCs were counted, and genomic DNA was extracted using the QIAamp DNA Blood Mini kit. After blood collection by leukapheresis, PBMCs were isolated using Ficoll-Histopaque density gradient centrifugation and then cryopreserved in the vapor phase of liquid nitrogen. According to the germline V gene (reference sequence), CDR1 reads GTSNPN and CDR2 reads SVGIG. The CDR3 covers 13 residues, taking in both the cysteine and the phenylalanine. Only the CDR3 portion is preserved as DNA: 39 bases, with reading frame beginning at the first base. V loses 1 base, J loses 8 bases, and the germline ends lie 14 bases apart.

The specimen was PBMCs. Recombination joined TRBV30 with TRBJ1-2; too little of a D gene remains to name it. The receptor was derived from a woman aged 35 to 49 in good health. Some clones in this sample may be carry-over from other donors' samples. This receptor carries the CDR3 CAWSAASLGGYTF. The nucleotides read TGTGCCTGGAGTGCAGCTTCCCTAGGCGGCTACACCTTC.